This is a list of T cell receptor beta chains from one sample in a study of response to subunit inactivated influenza vaccine. A single record per CDR3 protein comes from TCRdb applying MiXCR to the RT-PCR reads. This sample has around 530,000 distinct CDR3 sequences, with 16% found just once. The specimen was CD4+ T cells sorted from PBMCs, collected less than 25 months after vaccination. The receptors were sampled from a man aged 45-69 years who received an inactivated influenza vaccine. CDR3s include the opening cysteine and the closing phenylalanine or tryptophan. Each record gives: V gene, clone size, J gene, CDR3 length, D gene, CDR3 DNA, CDR3 protein. D genes are given only for firm matches. Rows may omit the clone size; those that give it use once, few, many or a size class.

V: TRBV6-5
size: few
J: TRBJ1-3
length: 17
D: -
DNA: TGTGCCAGCAGTTACTCGGCAGTCCTTCGCTCTGGAAACACCATATATTTT
CDR3: CASSYSAVLRSGNTIYF

V: TRBV28
size: many
J: TRBJ2-1
length: 13
D: -
DNA: TGTGCCAGCAGTTTAATTGGCGGGATTGAGAGGTTCTTC
CDR3: CASSLIGGIERFF

V: TRBV6-2/TRBV6-3
size: -
J: TRBJ2-1
length: 14
D: TRBD2
DNA: TGTGCCAGCAGGGAGCGGGGGGTGGTCGTTGAGCAGTTCTTC
CDR3: CASRERGVVVEQFF

V: TRBV2
size: few
J: TRBJ2-2
length: 14
D: -
DNA: TGTGCCAGCAATGCGGTGAAAAAGACCGGGGAGCTGTTTTTT
CDR3: CASNAVKKTGELFF

V: TRBV14
size: -
J: TRBJ2-3
length: 18
D: -
DNA: TGTGCCAGCAGCCAAGCTCGGCTAGCTATTTCTGGCACAGATACGCAGTATTTT
CDR3: CASSQARLAISGTDTQYF

V: TRBV29-1
size: few
J: TRBJ1-5
length: 13
D: -
DNA: TGCAGCGTTGCCCAGGGGACAAGACAGCCCCAGCATTTT
CDR3: CSVAQGTRQPQHF

V: TRBV11-2
size: few
J: TRBJ2-5
length: 11
D: -
DNA: TGTGCCAGCCGGGGAAGGGAGACCCAGTACTTC
CDR3: CASRGRETQYF

V: TRBV7-2
size: many
J: TRBJ2-1
length: 15
D: TRBD2
DNA: TGTGCCAGCAGCTTAGAGCTAGCGGGGTACAATGAGCAGTTCTTC
CDR3: CASSLELAGYNEQFF

V: TRBV10-3
size: few
J: TRBJ2-5
length: 11
D: -
DNA: TGTGCCATCAGGGAAGGGAACACCCAGTACTTC
CDR3: CAIREGNTQYF

V: TRBV10-3
size: -
J: TRBJ2-1
length: 14
D: TRBD2
DNA: TGTGCCTCTACCCCTAGCGGCTCCTACAATGAGCAGTTCTTC
CDR3: CASTPSGSYNEQFF

V: TRBV10-3
size: few
J: TRBJ2-3
length: 15
D: TRBD2
DNA: TGTGCCATCAATTTAGCGGGGGGGCCCGCAGATACGCAGTATTTT
CDR3: CAINLAGGPADTQYF

V: TRBV10-3
size: -
J: TRBJ1-1
length: 12
D: TRBD1
DNA: TGTGCCACCGGAGACAGGGCCACTGAAGCTTTCTTT
CDR3: CATGDRATEAFF

V: TRBV9
size: many
J: TRBJ1-2
length: 15
D: -
DNA: TGTGCCAGCAGCCCCTGGCAGGACGCTAACTATGGCTACACCTTC
CDR3: CASSPWQDANYGYTF

V: TRBV24-1
size: few
J: TRBJ2-7
length: 16
D: TRBD2
DNA: TGTGCCACCAGTGATTTCGTAGCGGGCGGGAGGCACGAGCAGTACTTC
CDR3: CATSDFVAGGRHEQYF

V: TRBV28
size: -
J: TRBJ2-1
length: 16
D: -
DNA: TGTGCCAGCAGCGCCGGGACGGCTAGCTCCTACAATGAGCAGTTCTTC
CDR3: CASSAGTASSYNEQFF

V: TRBV6-1
size: few
J: TRBJ2-7
length: 15
D: -
DNA: TGTGCCAGCAGAGGTTTCTCGTCCCTCTTCTACGAGCAGTACTTC
CDR3: CASRGFSSLFYEQYF

V: TRBV6-1
size: -
J: TRBJ2-3
length: 11
D: -
DNA: TGTGCCAGCAGTCGTTCAGATACGCAGTATTTT
CDR3: CASSRSDTQYF

V: TRBV6-2/TRBV6-3
size: few
J: TRBJ1-5
length: 14
D: -
DNA: TGTGCCAGCAAAAGCGGGACTAGTCGACAGCCCCAGCATTTT
CDR3: CASKSGTSRQPQHF

V: TRBV11-2
size: -
J: TRBJ2-4
length: 13
D: -
DNA: TGTGCCAGCAGCTTGACTACCGAAAACATTCAGTACTTC
CDR3: CASSLTTENIQYF

V: TRBV9
size: few
J: TRBJ2-5
length: 12
D: TRBD1
DNA: TGTGCTAGCCAGGGGGCGGGTGAGACCCAGTACTTC
CDR3: CASQGAGETQYF

V: TRBV12-3/TRBV12-4
size: few
J: TRBJ2-1
length: 14
D: TRBD2
DNA: TGTGCCAGCAGTTTAGCGATTCTAGCGGGTGAGCAGTTCTTC
CDR3: CASSLAILAGEQFF

V: TRBV18
size: few
J: TRBJ1-1
length: 14
D: TRBD1
DNA: TGTGCCAGCTCACCAAGGACAGGGTCGGGTGAAGCTTTCTTT
CDR3: CASSPRTGSGEAFF

V: TRBV5-1
size: -
J: TRBJ2-1
length: 14
D: -
DNA: TGCGCCAGCAGCTCGAGGGACCGGCCGAATGAGCAGTTCTTC
CDR3: CASSSRDRPNEQFF

V: TRBV28
size: -
J: TRBJ2-7
length: 14
D: -
DNA: TGTGCCAGCGCGAGAAGGGGGAAATCCTACGAGCAGTACTTC
CDR3: CASARRGKSYEQYF